The 18 T cell receptor beta chains reported below all come from one sample, sequenced in a study of blood T cell repertoires in COVID-19. Some clones are missing from TCRdb's copy, which holds only in-frame ones; the method was immunoSEQ multiplex PCR. The table lists some 140,000 clones, roughly four fifths of them singletons. Input material: peripheral blood. These receptors were taken from a woman aged 55-75 years with acute or convalescent COVID-19.

The gene calls are TRBV5-5 and TRBJ1-5, with unresolved D. CDR1 is SGHKS and CDR2 is YYEKEE in the germline V gene (reference sequence). Trimming took off 4 bases at V and 3 bases at J, with 14 bases between the two ends. The CDR3 sequence is 15 residues long. The CDR3 spells CASSLGSQYNQPQHF. CDR3 bases: TGTGCCAGCAGCCTCGGGTCACAATACAATCAGCCCCAGCATTTT. Looking up the rest from reference TRBV5-5 and TRBJ1-5 gives the full variable domain: DAGVTQSPTHLIKTRGQQVTLRCSPISGHKSVSWYQQVLGQGPQFIFQYYEKEERGRGNFPDRFSARQFPNYSSELNVNALLLGDSALYLCASSLGSQYNQPQHFGDGTRLSIL.

V is TRBV5-1 and J is TRBJ1-6; 11 bases agree with TRBD1. CDR3 size: 15 residues. After removal of 4 bases from V and 9 bases from J, the junction contained 6 bases not matched to a gene. Looked up from germline, CDR1 is SGHRS and CDR2 is YFSETQ. CDR3 amino acids: CASSSGQGARSPLHF. The CDR3 DNA reads as TGCGCCAGCAGCAGCGGACAGGGGGCCCGTTCACCCCTCCACTTT.

The chain is built from TRBV5-1 and TRBJ1-1; D possibly corresponds to TRBD1 (6 bases). This CDR3 spans 12 amino acids. Looked up from germline, CDR1 is SGHRS and CDR2 is YFSETQ. Trimming shortened V by 4 bases and J by 6 bases, and 10 bases separated the two germline ends. This CDR3 is CASSPQGPEAFF. The CDR3 bases are TGCGCCAGCAGCCCACAGGGTCCTGAAGCTTTCTTT.

The chain couples TRBV19 to TRBJ2-1, with 8 bases aligning to TRBD1. V trimming: 6 bases; J trimming: 6 bases; junction bases outside the gene matches: 10. Germline V gene lookup returns CDR1 LNHDA and CDR2 SQIVND (reference sequence). The CDR3 extends over 15 amino acids. CDR3 sequence: CASRADRVFGNEQFF. DNA for the CDR3: TGTGCCAGTAGGGCGGACAGGGTCTTTGGCAATGAGCAGTTCTTC.

This chain uses TRBV7-2 with TRBJ2-3; 7 bases fit TRBD2. The J segment lost 10 bases and the V segment lost 1 base, leaving 5 bases of the junction unmatched. The CDR3 runs to 13 residues. Germline V gene data show CDR1 as SGHTA and CDR2 as FQGNSA. Here the CDR3 DNA reads TGTGCCAGCAGCTTAGATCGTGCGGGGGCGCAGTATTTT. It codes for CASSLDRAGAQYF.

The V and J genes are TRBV6-6 and TRBJ2-7; TRBD2 matches at 7 bases. The CDR3 runs to 15 residues. The germline gives CDR1 MNHNY, CDR2 SVGAGI (reference sequence). Trimming at V came to 2 bases and at J to 9 bases, leaving 13 bases not matched to a gene. CDR3 nucleotide sequence: TGTGCCAGCAGTTACAACGGACTAGAAAGCGCTGTGCAGTACTTC. Protein: CASSYNGLESAVQYF.

This clone was observed once. J is TRBJ1-1 and V is TRBV2, with D unclear. This CDR3 is 12 amino acids long. Trimming took off 8 bases at V and 3 bases at J, with 10 bases between the two ends. In germline, CDR1 is SNHLY, CDR2 FYNNEI. CDR3 sequence reads: CASPRGDTEAFF. In nucleotides, the CDR3 is TGTGCCAGCCCTCGGGGAGACACTGAAGCTTTCTTT.

V gene TRBV2 combines with J gene TRBJ1-5; unclear D gene. Trimming stripped 8 bases from V and 9 bases from J, with 26 bases between. Germline lookup yields CDR1 SNHLY and CDR2 FYNNEI. This CDR3 has 16 amino acids. The CDR3 sequence is CASFYFPDGPKWPQHF. Here the CDR3 DNA reads TGTGCCAGCTTTTATTTCCCCGATGGGCCCAAGTGGCCCCAGCATTTT.

V gene TRBV6-5 combines with J gene TRBJ2-7; the match to TRBD1 covers 8 bases. J lost 7 bases, V lost 5 bases, and 10 bases had no gene match. The germline V gene encodes CDR1 MNHEY and CDR2 SVGAGI. The CDR3 extends over 14 amino acids. The CDR3 sequence: CASSRQGAHEEQYF. CDR3 DNA sequence: TGTGCCAGCAGTAGGCAGGGGGCGCACGAAGAGCAGTACTTC.

The V gene is TRBV27, the J gene TRBJ2-1; the match to TRBD1 covers 8 bases. J lost 7 bases, V lost 8 bases, and 13 bases had no gene match. The length of the CDR3 is 15 residues. Germline V gene data show CDR1 as MNHEY and CDR2 as SMNVEV (reference sequence). This CDR3 is CASRNQGAISNEQFF. The CDR3 DNA sequence: TGTGCCAGCCGGAACCAGGGGGCGATCAGTAATGAGCAGTTCTTC.

This chain connects TRBV28 to TRBJ1-6, with a weak D call TRBD1 (5 bases). Trimming left V 5 bases short and J 8 bases short, with 22 bases between. The CDR3 length is 17 residues. CDR1 is MDHEN, CDR2 SYDVKM, per germline. CDR3: CASSPPRRGDGDSPLHF. CDR3 sequence (DNA): TGTGCCAGCAGTCCCCCCCGGAGGGGCGATGGGGATTCACCCCTCCACTTT.

The chain uses TRBV9 and TRBJ1-1; no clear D gene. V was pared by 10 bases and J by 2 bases, with 12 bases between. Germline V gene sequence: CDR1 SGDLS, CDR2 YYNGEE. This CDR3 has 12 amino acids. The chain's CDR3 is CASGVGNTEAFF. DNA for the CDR3: TGTGCCTCCGGGGTCGGTAACACTGAAGCTTTCTTT.

The chain employs TRBV25-1 and TRBJ2-7; D remains unclear. The V end lost 8 bases, the J end lost 4 bases, and 9 bases lay between the germline ends. Germline CDR1 reads MGHDK; CDR2 reads SYGVNS. The CDR3 spans 11 residues. The CDR3, as DNA: TGTGCCAGCGGCCCAGGATACGAGCAGTACGTC. Translating it yields CASGPGYEQYV.

Comment on this clone: In the same sample, other DNA sequences code for this CDR3. The V call is TRBV7-3, the J call TRBJ1-1; D unclear. V was clipped by 4 bases and J by 1 base, with 7 bases between them. The CDR3 consists of 13 residues. Per germline, CDR1 SGHTA and CDR2 FQGTGA. The CDR3 region is CASSSQQNTEAFF. The CDR3, as DNA: TGTGCCAGCAGCTCACAGCAGAACACTGAAGCTTTCTTT.

The J gene is TRBJ1-2, the V gene TRBV5-1, with D perhaps matching TRBD1 (5 bases). The CDR3 consists of 14 residues. CDR1 SGHRS and CDR2 YFSETQ come from the germline V gene. Trimming stripped 0 bases from V and 9 bases from J, with 15 bases between. The chain's CDR3 is CASSLGDGAGSYTF. CDR3 nucleotides: TGCGCCAGCAGCTTGGGGGACGGAGCGGGGAGCTACACCTTC. The full variable domain, rest sourced from reference TRBV5-1 and TRBJ1-2, is KAGVTQTPRYLIKTRGQQVTLSCSPISGHRSVSWYQQTPGQGLQFLFEYFSETQRNKGNFPGRFSGRQFSNSRSEMNVSTLELGDSALYLCASSLGDGAGSYTFGSGTRLTVV.

V is TRBV18 and J is TRBJ2-1; 9 bases are shared with TRBD1. The CDR3 is 15 residues long. The trim removed 3 bases at V and 7 bases at J, leaving 7 bases unmatched. CDR1 KGHSH and CDR2 LQKENI come from the germline V gene. DNA for the CDR3: TGTGCCAGCTCACCGGGACAGGGCTGGAATAATGAGCAGTTCTTC. Residues: CASSPGQGWNNEQFF.

The chain links TRBV5-4 to TRBJ1-5, with a possible D match to TRBD1 (5 bases). There are 14 residues in the CDR3. Germline CDR1 and CDR2: SGHNT and YYREEE (reference sequence). With 2 bases removed from V and 3 bases from J, the gap between germline ends came to 9 bases. The CDR3 loop is CASSFGGDNQPQHF. DNA of the CDR3: TGTGCCAGCAGCTTCGGAGGGGACAATCAGCCCCAGCATTTT. Using reference TRBV5-4 and TRBJ1-5 for the parts outside the CDR3, the full variable domain is ETGVTQSPTHLIKTRGQQVTLRCSSQSGHNTVSWYQQALGQGPQFIFQYYREEENGRGNFPPRFSGLQFPNYSSELNVNALELDDSALYLCASSFGGDNQPQHFGDGTRLSIL.

V gene TRBV21-1 combines with J gene TRBJ1-5; the listed D gene, TRBD1, was not tested against the DNA. TRBV21-1 is deemed a pseudogene. This CDR3 contains 18 residues. The CDR3 DNA sequence: TGTGCCATCTTGACCGGGACAGGGGGAAAATTAAGCAATCAGCCCCAGCATTTT. Its translation is CAILTGTGGKLSNQPQHF.